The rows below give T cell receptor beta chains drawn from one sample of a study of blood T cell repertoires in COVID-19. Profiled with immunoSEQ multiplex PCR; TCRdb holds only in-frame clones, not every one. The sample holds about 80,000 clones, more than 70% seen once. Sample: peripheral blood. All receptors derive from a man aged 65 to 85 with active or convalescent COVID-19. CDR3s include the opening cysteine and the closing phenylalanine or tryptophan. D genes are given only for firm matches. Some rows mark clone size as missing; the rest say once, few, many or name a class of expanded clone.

CASSRTGESNQPQHF,TGTGCCAGCTCTCGCACAGGGGAGAGCAATCAGCCCCAGCATTTT,TRBD1,TRBV18,few,TRBJ1-5
CASSQSTSGDPQETQYF,TGTGCCAGCAGCCAGTCGACTAGCGGGGACCCCCAAGAGACCCAGTACTTC,TRBD2,TRBV4-2,.,TRBJ2-5
CASSLGGITEAFF,TGTGCCAGCAGCTTAGGGGGCATCACTGAAGCTTTCTTT,.,TRBV7-8,.,TRBJ1-1
CASRKDRLTGELFF,TGTGCCAGCAGAAAAGACAGGTTGACCGGGGAGCTGTTTTTT,.,TRBV27,.,TRBJ2-2
CASGRDIGTGELFF,TGTGCCAGCGGCCGGGACATCGGCACCGGGGAGCTGTTTTTT,.,TRBV28,.,TRBJ2-2
CSVTGQGNYEQYF,TGCAGCGTAACGGGACAGGGAAACTACGAGCAGTACTTC,TRBD1,TRBV29-1,.,TRBJ2-7
CACSRGGPTPNYGYTF,TGTGCCTGTTCTAGGGGGGGTCCTACCCCTAACTATGGCTACACCTTC,.,TRBV30,once,TRBJ1-2
CASLGQGEKLFF,TGCGCCAGCCTCGGGCAGGGGGAAAAACTGTTTTTT,.,TRBV10-2,.,TRBJ1-4
CASKPQEDTDYGYTF,TGTGCCAGCAAGCCTCAGGAAGACACAGACTATGGCTACACCTTC,.,TRBV7-2,.,TRBJ1-2
CASSYTRVDRENSPLHF,TGTGCCAGCAGTTATACCAGGGTTGACAGGGAAAATTCACCCCTCCACTTT,TRBD1,TRBV6-8,.,TRBJ1-6
CASSSGGVGGGSPLHF,TGTGCCAGCAGCTCAGGGGGCGTCGGAGGGGGTTCACCCCTCCACTTT,TRBD1,TRBV11-1,.,TRBJ1-6
CASKDTRYATNEKLFF,TGTGCCAGCAAAGACACAAGATATGCAACTAATGAAAAACTGTTTTTT,.,TRBV28,.,TRBJ1-4
CASSPRGAGGPNEQFF,TGTGCCAGCAGCCCGCGGGGAGCGGGGGGGCCTAATGAGCAGTTCTTC,TRBD2,TRBV7-3,.,TRBJ2-1
CASSGTGADTQYF,TGTGCCAGCAGTGGGACAGGGGCTGATACGCAGTATTTT,TRBD1,TRBV2,.,TRBJ2-3
CAWSSYRDRDQPQHF,TGTGCCTGGAGTTCCTACAGGGATAGGGATCAGCCCCAGCATTTT,.,TRBV30,.,TRBJ1-5
CASWSVGRAVGAFF,TGTGCCTCTTGGTCCGTTGGGAGGGCGGTGGGTGCTTTCTTT,.,TRBV28,.,TRBJ1-1
CAWSAFFLARPTGNRGYAF,TGTGCCTGGAGTGCCTTTTTTTTAGCACGACCGACAGGGAATCGTGGCTACGCCTTC,TRBD1,TRBV30,.,TRBJ1-2
CASSPWGGPDTQYF,TGTGCCAGCAGCCCCTGGGGGGGCCCAGATACGCAGTATTTT,.,TRBV9,.,TRBJ2-3
CASSRGTAYEQYF,TGTGCCAGCAGCCGCGGGACAGCCTACGAGCAGTACTTC,.,TRBV13,.,TRBJ2-7
CASSLAGRASTDTQYF,TGCGCCAGCAGCTTGGCCGGGCGGGCGAGTACAGATACGCAGTATTTT,.,TRBV5-1,.,TRBJ2-3
CASSLGAGPGELFF,TGTGCCAGCAGTTTAGGAGCGGGGCCCGGGGAGCTGTTTTTT,TRBD2,TRBV27,.,TRBJ2-2
CATSDTRGGYTF,TGTGCCACCAGTGATACCAGGGGTGGCTACACCTTC,.,TRBV24-1,.,TRBJ1-2
CASSRDSGSTGELFF,TGTGCCAGCAGCCGGGACAGCGGATCCACCGGGGAGCTGTTTTTT,TRBD1,TRBV9,once,TRBJ2-2
CAISEGLYSTDTQYF,TGTGCCATCAGTGAAGGACTCTACTCCACAGATACGCAGTATTTT,.,TRBV10-3,.,TRBJ2-3
CASSPPGQGYEQYF,TGTGCCAGCAGCCCCCCAGGACAGGGATACGAGCAGTACTTC,TRBD1,TRBV13,.,TRBJ2-7
CAISESIREETQYF,TGTGCCATCAGTGAGTCGATCCGAGAAGAGACCCAGTACTTC,.,TRBV10-3,.,TRBJ2-5
CASSYKNPGYGYTF,TGTGCCAGCAGTTACAAAAACCCGGGCTATGGCTACACCTTC,.,TRBV6-5,.,TRBJ1-2